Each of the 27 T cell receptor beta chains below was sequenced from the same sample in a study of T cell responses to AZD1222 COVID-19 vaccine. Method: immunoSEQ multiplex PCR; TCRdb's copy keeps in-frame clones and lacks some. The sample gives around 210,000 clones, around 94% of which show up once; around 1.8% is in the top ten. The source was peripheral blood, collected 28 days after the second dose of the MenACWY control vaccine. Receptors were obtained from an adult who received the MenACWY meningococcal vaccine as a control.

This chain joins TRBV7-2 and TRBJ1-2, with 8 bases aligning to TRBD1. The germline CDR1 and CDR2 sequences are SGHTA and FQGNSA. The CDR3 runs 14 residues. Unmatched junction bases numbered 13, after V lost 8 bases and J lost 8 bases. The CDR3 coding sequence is TGTGCCAGCGCCCCAGGGGGCCCTTTGAAAGGCTACACCTTC. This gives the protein CASAPGGPLKGYTF.

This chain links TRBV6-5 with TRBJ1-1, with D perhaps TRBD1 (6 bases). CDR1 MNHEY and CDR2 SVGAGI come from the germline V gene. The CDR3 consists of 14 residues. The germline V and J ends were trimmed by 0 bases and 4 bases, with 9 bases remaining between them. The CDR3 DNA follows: TGTGCCAGCAGTTACTCTACAGGGACCACTGAAGCTTTCTTT. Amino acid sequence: CASSYSTGTTEAFF.

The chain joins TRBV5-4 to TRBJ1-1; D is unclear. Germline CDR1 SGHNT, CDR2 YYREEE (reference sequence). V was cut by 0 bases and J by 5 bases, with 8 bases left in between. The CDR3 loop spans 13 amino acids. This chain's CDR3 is CASSLGMGTEAFF. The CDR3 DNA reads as TGTGCCAGCAGCTTGGGGATGGGGACTGAAGCTTTCTTT.

CDR3 in amino acids: CSTRDRGRWYF. The CDR3 nucleotides are TGCAGTACCCGGGACAGGGGGCGGTGGTACTTC. The rearrangement links TRBV20-1 to TRBJ2-7; 12 bases fit TRBD1. The CDR3 extends over 11 amino acids. V lost 8 bases and J lost 12; bases outside the gene matches: 8. Germline-derived CDR1 and CDR2 are DFQATT and SNEGSKA (reference sequence).

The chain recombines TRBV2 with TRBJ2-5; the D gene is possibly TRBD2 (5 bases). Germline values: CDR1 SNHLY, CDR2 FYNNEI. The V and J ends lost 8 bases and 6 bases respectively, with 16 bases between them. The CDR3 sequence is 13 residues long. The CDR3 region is CASVSGVRQTQYF. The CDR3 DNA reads TGTGCCAGCGTTTCCGGGGTTCGGCAGACCCAGTACTTC.

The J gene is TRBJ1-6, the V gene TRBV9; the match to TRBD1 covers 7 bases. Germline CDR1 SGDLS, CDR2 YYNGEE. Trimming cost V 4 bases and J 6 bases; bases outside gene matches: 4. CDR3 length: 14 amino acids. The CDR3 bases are TGTGCCAGCAGCCGTAGGGACAGTAATTCACCCCTCCACTTT. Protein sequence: CASSRRDSNSPLHF.

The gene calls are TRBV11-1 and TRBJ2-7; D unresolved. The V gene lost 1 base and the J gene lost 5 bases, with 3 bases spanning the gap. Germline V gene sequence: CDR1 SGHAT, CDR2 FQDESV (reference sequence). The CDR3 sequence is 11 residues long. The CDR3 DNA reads TGTGCCAGCAGCTTAGTGCACGAGCAGTACTTC. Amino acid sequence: CASSLVHEQYF.

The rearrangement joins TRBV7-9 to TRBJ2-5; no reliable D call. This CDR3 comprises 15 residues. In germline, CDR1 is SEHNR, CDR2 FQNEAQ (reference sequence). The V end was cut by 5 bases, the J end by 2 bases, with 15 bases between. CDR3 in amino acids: CASSLKTNSQETQYF. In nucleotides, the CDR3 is TGTGCCAGCAGCCTGAAAACGAACTCACAAGAGACCCAGTACTTC.

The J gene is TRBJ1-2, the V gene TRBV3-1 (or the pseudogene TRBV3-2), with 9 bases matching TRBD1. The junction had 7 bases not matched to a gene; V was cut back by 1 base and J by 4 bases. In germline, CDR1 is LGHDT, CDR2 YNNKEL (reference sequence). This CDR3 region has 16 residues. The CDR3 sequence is CASSQGGTGGFYGYTF. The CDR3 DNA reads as TGTGCCAGCAGCCAAGGAGGTACAGGGGGCTTCTATGGCTACACCTTC.

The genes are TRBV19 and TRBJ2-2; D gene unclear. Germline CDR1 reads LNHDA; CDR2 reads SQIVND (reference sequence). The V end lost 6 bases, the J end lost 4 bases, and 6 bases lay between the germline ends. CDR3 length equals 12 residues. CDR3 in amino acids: CASRRTTGELFF. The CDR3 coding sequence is TGTGCCAGTAGACGTACCACCGGGGAGCTGTTTTTT.

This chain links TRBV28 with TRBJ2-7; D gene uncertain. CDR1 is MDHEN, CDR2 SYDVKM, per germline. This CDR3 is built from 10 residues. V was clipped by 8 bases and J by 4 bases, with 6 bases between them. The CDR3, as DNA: TGTGCCAGCGGAAAATACGAGCAGTACTTC. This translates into CASGKYEQYF.

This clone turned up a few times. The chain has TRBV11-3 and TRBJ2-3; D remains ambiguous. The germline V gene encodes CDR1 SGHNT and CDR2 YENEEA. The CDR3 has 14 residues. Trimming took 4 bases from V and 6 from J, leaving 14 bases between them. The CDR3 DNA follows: TGTGCCAGCAGCTCCGGAACGTATTTGGATACGCAGTATTTT. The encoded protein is CASSSGTYLDTQYF.

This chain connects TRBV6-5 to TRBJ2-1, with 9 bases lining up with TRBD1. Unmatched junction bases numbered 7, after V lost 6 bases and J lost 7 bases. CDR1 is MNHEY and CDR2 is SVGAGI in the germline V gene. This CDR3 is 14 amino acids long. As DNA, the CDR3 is TGTGCCAGCAGACGGACAGGGGTGGGTAATGAGCAGTTCTTC. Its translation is CASRRTGVGNEQFF.

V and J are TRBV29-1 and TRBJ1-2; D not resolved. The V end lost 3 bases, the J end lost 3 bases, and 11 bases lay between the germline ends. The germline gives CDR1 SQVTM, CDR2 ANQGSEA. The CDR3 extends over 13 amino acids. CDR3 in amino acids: CSVDAPKDYGYTF. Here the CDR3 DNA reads TGCAGCGTTGACGCACCGAAGGACTATGGCTACACCTTC. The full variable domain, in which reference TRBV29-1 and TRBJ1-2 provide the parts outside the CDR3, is SAVISQKPSRDICQRGTSLTIQCQVDSQVTMMFWYRQQPGQSLTLIATANQGSEATYESGFVIDKFPISRPNLTFSTLTVSNMSPEDSSIYLCSVDAPKDYGYTFGSGTRLTVV.

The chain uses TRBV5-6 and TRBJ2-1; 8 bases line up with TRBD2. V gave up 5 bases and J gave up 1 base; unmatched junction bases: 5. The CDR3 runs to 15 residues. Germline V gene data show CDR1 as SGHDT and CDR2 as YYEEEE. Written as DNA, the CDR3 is TGTGCCAGCAGTGAAGGACTAGCTTCCTACAATGAGCAGTTCTTC. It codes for CASSEGLASYNEQFF.

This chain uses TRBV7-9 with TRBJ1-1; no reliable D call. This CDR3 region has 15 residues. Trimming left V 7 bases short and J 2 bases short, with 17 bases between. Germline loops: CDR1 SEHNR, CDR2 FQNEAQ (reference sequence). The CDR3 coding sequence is TGTGCCAGCACCCCCGCAACGGTCGCTAACACTGAAGCTTTCTTT. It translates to CASTPATVANTEAFF.

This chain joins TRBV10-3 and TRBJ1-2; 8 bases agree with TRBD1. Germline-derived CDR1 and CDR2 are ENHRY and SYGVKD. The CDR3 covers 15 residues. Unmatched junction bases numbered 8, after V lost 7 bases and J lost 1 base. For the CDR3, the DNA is TGTGCCATCACCGAACCTACAGGGGGTAACTATGGCTACACCTTC. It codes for CAITEPTGGNYGYTF.

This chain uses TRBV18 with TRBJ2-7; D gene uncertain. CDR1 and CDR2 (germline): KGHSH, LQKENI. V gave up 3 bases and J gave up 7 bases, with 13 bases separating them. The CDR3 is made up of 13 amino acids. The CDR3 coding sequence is TGTGCCAGCTCACCTTCTCGTGATTCGGAGCAGTACTTC. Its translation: CASSPSRDSEQYF.

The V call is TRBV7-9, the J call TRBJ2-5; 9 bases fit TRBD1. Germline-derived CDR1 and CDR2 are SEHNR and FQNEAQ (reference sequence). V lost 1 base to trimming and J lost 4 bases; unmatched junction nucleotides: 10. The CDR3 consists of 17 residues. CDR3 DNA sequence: TGTGCCAGCAGCTTAGGCCCGGGACAGGGAATCCGAGAGACCCAGTACTTC. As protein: CASSLGPGQGIRETQYF.

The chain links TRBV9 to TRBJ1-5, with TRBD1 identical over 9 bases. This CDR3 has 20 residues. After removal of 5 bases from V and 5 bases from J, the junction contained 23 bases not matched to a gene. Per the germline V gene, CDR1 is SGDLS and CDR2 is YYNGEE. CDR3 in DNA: TGTGCCAGCAGGTTGGAAGCGACAGGGCTGCGGACAGGGGCCCATCAGCCCCAGCATTTT. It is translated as CASRLEATGLRTGAHQPQHF. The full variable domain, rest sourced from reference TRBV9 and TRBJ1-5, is DSGVTQTPKHLITATGQRVTLRCSPRSGDLSVYWYQQSLDQGLQFLIQYYNGEERAKGNILERFSAQQFPDLHSELNLSSLELGDSALYFCASRLEATGLRTGAHQPQHFGDGTRLSIL.

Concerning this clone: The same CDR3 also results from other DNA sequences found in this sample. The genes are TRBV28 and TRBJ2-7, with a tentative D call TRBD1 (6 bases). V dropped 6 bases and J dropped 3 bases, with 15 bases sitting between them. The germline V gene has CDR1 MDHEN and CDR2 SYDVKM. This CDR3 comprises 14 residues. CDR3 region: CASRTGQGIYEQYF. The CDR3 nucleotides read TGTGCCAGCAGGACCGGGCAGGGGATCTACGAGCAGTACTTC.

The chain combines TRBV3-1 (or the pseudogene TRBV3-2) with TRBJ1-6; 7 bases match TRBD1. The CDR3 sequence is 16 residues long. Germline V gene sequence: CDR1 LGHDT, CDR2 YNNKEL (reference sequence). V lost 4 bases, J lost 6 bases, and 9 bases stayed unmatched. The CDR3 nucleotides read TGTGCCAGCAGCCCTCCGTTGGCAGGGGGTAATTCACCCCTCCACTTT. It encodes CASSPPLAGGNSPLHF.

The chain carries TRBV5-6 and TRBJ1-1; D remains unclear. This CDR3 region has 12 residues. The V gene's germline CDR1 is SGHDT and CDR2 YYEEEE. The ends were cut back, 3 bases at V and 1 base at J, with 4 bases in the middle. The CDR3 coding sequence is TGTGCCAGCAGCTGGGGGAACACTGAAGCTTTCTTT. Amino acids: CASSWGNTEAFF. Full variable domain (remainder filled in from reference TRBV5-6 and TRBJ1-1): DAGVTQSPTHLIKTRGQQVTLRCSPKSGHDTVSWYQQALGQGPQFIFQYYEEEERQRGNFPDRFSGHQFPNYSSELNVNALLLGDSALYLCASSWGNTEAFFGQGTRLTVV.

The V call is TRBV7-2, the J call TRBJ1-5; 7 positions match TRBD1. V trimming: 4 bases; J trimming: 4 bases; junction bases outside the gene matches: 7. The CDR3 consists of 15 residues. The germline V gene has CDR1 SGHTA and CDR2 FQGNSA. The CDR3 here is CASSSETGRNQPQHF. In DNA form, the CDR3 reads TGTGCCAGCAGCTCCGAGACAGGGCGAAATCAGCCCCAGCATTTT.

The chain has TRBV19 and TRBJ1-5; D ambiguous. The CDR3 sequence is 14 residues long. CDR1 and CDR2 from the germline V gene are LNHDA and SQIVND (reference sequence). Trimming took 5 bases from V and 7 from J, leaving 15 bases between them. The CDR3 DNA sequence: TGTGCCAGTAGTGAACCCCTGAGGCCCCAGCCCCAGCATTTT. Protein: CASSEPLRPQPQHF.

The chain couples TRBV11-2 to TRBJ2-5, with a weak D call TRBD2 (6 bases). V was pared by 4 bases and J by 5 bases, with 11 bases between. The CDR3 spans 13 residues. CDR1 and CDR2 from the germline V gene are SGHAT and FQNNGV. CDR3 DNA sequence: TGTGCCAGCAGCTCCGCGGGGAGGGAGACCCAGTACTTC. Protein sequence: CASSSAGRETQYF.

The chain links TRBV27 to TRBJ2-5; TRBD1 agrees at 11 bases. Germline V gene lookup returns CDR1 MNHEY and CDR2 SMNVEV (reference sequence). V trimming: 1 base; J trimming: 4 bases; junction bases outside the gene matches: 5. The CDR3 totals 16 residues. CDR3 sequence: CASSLLGTGGGETQYF. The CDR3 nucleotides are TGTGCCAGCAGTTTATTGGGGACAGGGGGGGGAGAGACCCAGTACTTC.